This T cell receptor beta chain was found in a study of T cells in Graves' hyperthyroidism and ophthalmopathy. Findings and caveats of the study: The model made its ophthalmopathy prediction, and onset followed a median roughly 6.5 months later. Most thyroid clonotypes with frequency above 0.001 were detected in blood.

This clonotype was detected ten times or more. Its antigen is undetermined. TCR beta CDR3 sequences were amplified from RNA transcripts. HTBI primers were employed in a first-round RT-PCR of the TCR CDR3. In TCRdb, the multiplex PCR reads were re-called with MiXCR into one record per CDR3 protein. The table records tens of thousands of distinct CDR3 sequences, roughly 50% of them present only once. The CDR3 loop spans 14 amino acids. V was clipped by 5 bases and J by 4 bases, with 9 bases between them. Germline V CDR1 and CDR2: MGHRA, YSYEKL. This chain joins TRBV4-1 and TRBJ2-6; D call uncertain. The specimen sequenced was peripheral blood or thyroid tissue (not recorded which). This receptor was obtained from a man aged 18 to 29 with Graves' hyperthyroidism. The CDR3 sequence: CASSYLWGANVLTF. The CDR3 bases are TGCGCCAGCAGCTACCTCTGGGGGGCCAACGTCCTGACTTTC.